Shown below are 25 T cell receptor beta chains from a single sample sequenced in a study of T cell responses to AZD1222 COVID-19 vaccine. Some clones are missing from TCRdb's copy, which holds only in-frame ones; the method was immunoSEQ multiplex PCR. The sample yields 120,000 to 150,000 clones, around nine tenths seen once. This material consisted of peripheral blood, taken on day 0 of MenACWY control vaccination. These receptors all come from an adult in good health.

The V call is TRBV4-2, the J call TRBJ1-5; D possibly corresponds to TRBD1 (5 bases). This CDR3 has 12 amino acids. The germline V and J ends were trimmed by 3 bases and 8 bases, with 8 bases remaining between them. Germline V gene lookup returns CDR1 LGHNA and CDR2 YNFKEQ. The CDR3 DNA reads TGTGCCAGCAGCCAGGGGGGAAAGCCCCAGCATTTT. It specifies CASSQGGKPQHF.

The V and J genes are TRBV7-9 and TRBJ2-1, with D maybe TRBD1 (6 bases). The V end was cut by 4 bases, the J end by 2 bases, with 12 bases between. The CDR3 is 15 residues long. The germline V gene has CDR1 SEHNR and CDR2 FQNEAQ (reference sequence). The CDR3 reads CASSYRVGPYNEQFF. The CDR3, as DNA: TGTGCCAGCAGCTACAGGGTAGGACCCTACAATGAGCAGTTCTTC.

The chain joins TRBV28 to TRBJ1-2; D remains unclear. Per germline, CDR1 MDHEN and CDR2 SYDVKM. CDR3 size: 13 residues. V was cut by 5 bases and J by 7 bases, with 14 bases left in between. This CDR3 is CASSIPGRAGYTF. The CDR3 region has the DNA TGTGCCAGCAGTATCCCCGGGAGGGCTGGCTACACCTTC.

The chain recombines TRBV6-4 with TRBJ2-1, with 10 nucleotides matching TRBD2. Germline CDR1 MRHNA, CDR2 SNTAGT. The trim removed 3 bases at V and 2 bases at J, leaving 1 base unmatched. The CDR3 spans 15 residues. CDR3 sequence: CASSESGGAYNEQFF. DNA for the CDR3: TGTGCCAGCAGTGAAAGCGGGGGGGCCTACAATGAGCAGTTCTTC.

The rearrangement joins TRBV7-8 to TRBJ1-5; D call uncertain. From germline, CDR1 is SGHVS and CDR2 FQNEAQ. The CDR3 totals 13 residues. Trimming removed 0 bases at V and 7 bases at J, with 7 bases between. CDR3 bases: TGTGCCAGCAGCTTAGCACGACGCCAGCCCCAGCATTTT. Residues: CASSLARRQPQHF. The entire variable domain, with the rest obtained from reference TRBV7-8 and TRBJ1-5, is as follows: GAGVSQSPRYKVAKRGQDVALRCDPISGHVSLFWYQQALGQGPEFLTYFQNEAQLDKSGLPSDRFFAERPEGSVSTLKIQRTQQEDSAVYLCASSLARRQPQHFGDGTRLSIL.

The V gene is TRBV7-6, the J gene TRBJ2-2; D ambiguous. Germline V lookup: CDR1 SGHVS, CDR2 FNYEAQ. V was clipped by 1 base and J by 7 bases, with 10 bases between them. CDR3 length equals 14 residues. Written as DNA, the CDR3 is TGTGCCAGCAGCTTAGATAGCCTCAACGGGGAGCTGTTTTTT. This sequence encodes CASSLDSLNGELFF.

The CDR3 loop reads CASKVASSSYEQYF. The CDR3 coding sequence is TGTGCCAGCAAGGTGGCATCGAGCTCCTACGAGCAGTACTTC. The J gene is TRBJ2-7, the V gene TRBV6-5, with D unresolved. CDR1 is MNHEY and CDR2 is SVGAGI in the germline V gene. The V end lost 7 bases, the J end lost 0 bases, and 13 bases lay between the germline ends. The CDR3 length is 14 residues.

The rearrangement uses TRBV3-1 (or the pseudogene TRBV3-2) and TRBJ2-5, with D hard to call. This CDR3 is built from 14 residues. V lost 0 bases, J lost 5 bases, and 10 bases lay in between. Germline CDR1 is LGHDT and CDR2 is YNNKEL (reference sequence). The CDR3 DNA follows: TGTGCCAGCAGCCAAGATCACCTAGGGGAGACCCAGTACTTC. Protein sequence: CASSQDHLGETQYF.

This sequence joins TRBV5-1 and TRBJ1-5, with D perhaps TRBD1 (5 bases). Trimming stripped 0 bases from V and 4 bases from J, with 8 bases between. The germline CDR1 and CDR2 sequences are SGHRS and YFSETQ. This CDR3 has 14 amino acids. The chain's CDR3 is CASSLGTQNQPQHF. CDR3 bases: TGCGCCAGCAGCTTGGGGACACAAAATCAGCCCCAGCATTTT.

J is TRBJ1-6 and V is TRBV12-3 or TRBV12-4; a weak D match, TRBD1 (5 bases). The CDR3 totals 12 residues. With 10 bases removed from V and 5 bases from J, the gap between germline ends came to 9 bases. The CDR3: CATRANNSPLHF. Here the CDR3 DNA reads TGTGCCACCAGGGCTAATAATTCACCCCTCCACTTT.

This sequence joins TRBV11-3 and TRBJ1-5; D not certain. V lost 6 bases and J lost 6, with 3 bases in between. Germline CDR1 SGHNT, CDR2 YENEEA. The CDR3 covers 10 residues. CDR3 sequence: CASSSQPQHF. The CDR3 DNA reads TGTGCCAGCAGTTCTCAGCCCCAGCATTTT.

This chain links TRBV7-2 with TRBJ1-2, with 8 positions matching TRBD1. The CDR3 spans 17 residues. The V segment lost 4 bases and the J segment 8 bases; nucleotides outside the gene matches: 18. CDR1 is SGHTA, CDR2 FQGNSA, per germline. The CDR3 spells CASSSGLGTGRTSGYTF. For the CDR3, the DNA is TGTGCCAGCAGCTCCGGTCTTGGGACAGGTCGTACCTCGGGCTACACCTTC.

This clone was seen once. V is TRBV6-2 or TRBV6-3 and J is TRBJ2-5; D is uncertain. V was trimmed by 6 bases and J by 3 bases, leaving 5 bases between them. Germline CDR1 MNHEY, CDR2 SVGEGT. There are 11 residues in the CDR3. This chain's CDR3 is CASSQKETQYF. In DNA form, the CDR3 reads TGTGCCAGCAGCCAAAAAGAGACCCAGTACTTC.

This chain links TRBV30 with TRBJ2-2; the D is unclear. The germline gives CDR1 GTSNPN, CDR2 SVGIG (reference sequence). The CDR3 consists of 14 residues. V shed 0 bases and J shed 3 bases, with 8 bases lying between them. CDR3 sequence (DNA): TGTGCCTGGAGTGTAACCCGACACACCGGGGAGCTGTTTTTT. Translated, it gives CAWSVTRHTGELFF.

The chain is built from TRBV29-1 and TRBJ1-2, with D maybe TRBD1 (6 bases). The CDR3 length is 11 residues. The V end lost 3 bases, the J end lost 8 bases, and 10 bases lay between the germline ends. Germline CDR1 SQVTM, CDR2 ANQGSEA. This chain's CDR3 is CSVDQGKGYTF. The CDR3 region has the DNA TGCAGCGTTGATCAGGGGAAAGGCTACACCTTC.

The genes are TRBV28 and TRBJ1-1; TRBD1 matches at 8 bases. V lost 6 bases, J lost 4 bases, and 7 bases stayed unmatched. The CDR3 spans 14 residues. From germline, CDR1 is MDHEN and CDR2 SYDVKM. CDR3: CASSLTGGFTEAFF. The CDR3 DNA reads TGTGCCAGCAGCCTCACAGGGGGGTTCACTGAAGCTTTCTTT.

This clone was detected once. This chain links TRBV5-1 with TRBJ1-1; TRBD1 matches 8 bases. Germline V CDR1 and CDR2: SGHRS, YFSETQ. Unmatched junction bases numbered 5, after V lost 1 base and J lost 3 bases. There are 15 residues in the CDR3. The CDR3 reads CASSLSGQGDTEAFF. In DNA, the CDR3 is TGCGCCAGCAGCTTGTCCGGACAGGGCGACACTGAAGCTTTCTTT.

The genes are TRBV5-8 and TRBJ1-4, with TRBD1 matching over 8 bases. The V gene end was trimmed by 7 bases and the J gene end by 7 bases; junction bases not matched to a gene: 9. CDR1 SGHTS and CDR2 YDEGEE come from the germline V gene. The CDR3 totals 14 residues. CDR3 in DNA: TGTGCCAGCGGACCGACAGGGACAGGTGAAAAACTGTTTTTT. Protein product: CASGPTGTGEKLFF. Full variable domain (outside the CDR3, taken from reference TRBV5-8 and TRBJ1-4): EAGVTQSPTHLIKTRGQQATLRCSPISGHTSVYWYQQALGLGLQFLLWYDEGEERNRGNFPPRFSGRQFPNYSSELNVNALELEDSALYLCASGPTGTGEKLFFGSGTQLSVL.

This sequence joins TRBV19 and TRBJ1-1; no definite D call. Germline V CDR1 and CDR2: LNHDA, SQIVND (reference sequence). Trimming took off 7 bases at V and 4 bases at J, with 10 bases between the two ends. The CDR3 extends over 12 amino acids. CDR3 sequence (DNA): TGTGCCAGTACAGAGTGGGGCACTGAAGCTTTCTTT. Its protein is CASTEWGTEAFF.

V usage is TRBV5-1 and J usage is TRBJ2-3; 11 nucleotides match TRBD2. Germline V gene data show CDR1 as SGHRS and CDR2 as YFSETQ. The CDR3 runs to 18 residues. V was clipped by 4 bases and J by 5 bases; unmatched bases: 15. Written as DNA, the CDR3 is TGCGCCAGCAGCGCAGAGTTAACTAGCGGGAGATTAAGAGATACGCAGTATTTT. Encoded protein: CASSAELTSGRLRDTQYF.

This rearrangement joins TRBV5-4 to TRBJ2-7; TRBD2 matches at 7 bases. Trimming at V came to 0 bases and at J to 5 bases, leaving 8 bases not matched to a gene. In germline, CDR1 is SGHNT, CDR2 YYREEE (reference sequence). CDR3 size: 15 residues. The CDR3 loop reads CASSLGGSFKHEQYF. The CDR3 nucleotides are TGTGCCAGCAGCTTGGGCGGGAGTTTTAAGCACGAGCAGTACTTC.

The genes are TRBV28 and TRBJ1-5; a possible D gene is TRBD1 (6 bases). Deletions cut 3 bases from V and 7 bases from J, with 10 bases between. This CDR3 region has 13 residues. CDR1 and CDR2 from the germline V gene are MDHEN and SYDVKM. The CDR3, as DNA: TGTGCCAGCAGTTTCCAGGGGAACCAGCCCCAGCATTTT. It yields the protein CASSFQGNQPQHF.

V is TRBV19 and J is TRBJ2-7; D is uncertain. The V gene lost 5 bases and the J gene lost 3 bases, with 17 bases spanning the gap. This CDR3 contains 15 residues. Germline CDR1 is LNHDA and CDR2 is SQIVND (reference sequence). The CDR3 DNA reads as TGTGCCAGTAGTCTCCGTTCTTCTGTTGGCTACGAGCAGTACTTC. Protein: CASSLRSSVGYEQYF.

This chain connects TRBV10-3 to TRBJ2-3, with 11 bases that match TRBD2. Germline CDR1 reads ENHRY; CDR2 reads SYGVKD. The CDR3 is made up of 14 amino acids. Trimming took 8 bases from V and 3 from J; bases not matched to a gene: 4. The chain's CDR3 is CAIATSGSTDTQYF. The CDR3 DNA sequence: TGTGCCATCGCAACTAGCGGGAGTACAGATACGCAGTATTTT.

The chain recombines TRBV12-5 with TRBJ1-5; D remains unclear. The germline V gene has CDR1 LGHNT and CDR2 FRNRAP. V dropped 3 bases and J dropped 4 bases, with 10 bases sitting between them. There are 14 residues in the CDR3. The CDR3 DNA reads TGTGCTAGTGGTTTCCGACATCTTAATCAGCCCCAGCATTTT. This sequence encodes CASGFRHLNQPQHF.